What follows describes a single TCR beta chain. Antigen: not known. Reverse transcription of roughly 0.45 to 1 ug RNA was performed with random hexamers. TCRdb redid the calling of the immunoSEQ multiplex PCR reads with MiXCR, one entry per CDR3 protein. The data contain more than 85,000 distinct CDR3 sequences, about 95% of them singletons. This sample is part of a study of CD8 T cells in Susac syndrome. The CDR3 is 16 residues long. Trimming took 0 bases from V and 3 from J, leaving 12 bases between them. CDR1 is SGHTA, CDR2 FQGNSA, per germline. Broader study findings: The CD4+ T cell repertoires, which came from Susac syndrome patients, showed no sign of clonal expansion.

The chain links TRBV7-2 to TRBJ2-1, with D perhaps TRBD1 or TRBD2 (6 bases each). This receptor was obtained from a human donor with Susac syndrome. Sample: CD4+ T cells from PBMCs. CDR3 nucleotide sequence: TGTGCCAGCAGCTTAGCGCCGGGGGCAGGCTACAATGAGCAGTTCTTC. Translating it yields CASSLAPGAGYNEQFF. The full variable domain, completed using reference TRBV7-2 and TRBJ2-1, is GAGVSQSPSNKVTEKGKDVELRCDPISGHTALYWYRQSLGQGLEFLIYFQGNSAPDKSGLPSDRFSAERTGGSVSTLTIQRTQQEDSAVYLCASSLAPGAGYNEQFFGPGTRLTVL.